This TCR beta chain was documented in a study of T cells in Graves' hyperthyroidism and ophthalmopathy. Overall study: Peripheral blood sampling occurred at initial diagnosis, before any treatment. Whole-study findings and limits: The model identified upcoming ophthalmopathy a median roughly 6 months ahead of onset.

Amplified TCR beta CDR3 regions derived from RNA transcripts. TCR CDR3 underwent first-round RT-PCR with the HTBI primer set. TCRdb itself ran the multiplex PCR reads through MiXCR, one entry per CDR3 protein. This sample has about 690,000 distinct CDR3 sequences; about 18% occur once, and the top ten carry 15% to 17%. Diagnoses were made from clinical symptoms, serum measures (thyroxine and TRAb), thyroid ultrasound and orbital computed tomography. This clonotype came up a few times. The antigen is unknown. There are 13 residues in the CDR3. Between the trimmed V and J ends, which lost 0 bases and 3 bases, there was a span of 5 bases. Germline V gives CDR1 MGHDK, CDR2 SYGVNS.

This chain uses TRBV25-1 with TRBJ2-5; D may be TRBD1 (5 bases). This clonotype was obtained from a man aged 50 to 60 with Graves' hyperthyroidism. The specimen sequenced was blood. CDR3 sequence (DNA): TGTGCCAGCAGTGAATACAGGGAAGAGACCCAGTACTTC. The encoded protein is CASSEYREETQYF.